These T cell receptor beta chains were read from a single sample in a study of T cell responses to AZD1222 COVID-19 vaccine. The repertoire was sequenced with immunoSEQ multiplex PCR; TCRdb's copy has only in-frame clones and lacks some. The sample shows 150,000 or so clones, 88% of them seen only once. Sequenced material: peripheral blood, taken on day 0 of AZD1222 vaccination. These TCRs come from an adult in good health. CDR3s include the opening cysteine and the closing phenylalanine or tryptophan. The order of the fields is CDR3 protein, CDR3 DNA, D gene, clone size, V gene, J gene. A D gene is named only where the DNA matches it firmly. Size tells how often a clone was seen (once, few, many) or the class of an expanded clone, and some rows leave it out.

CAIRWNSRSEQYF	TGTGCCATCAGGTGGAATAGTCGGAGCGAGCAGTACTTC	-	-	TRBV10-3	TRBJ2-7
CASSLERGLGQPQHF	TGTGCCAGCAGCTTGGAACGGGGTCTAGGTCAGCCCCAGCATTTT	-	-	TRBV5-8	TRBJ1-5
CASSAEGGGNQPQHF	TGTGCCAGTAGTGCCGAAGGTGGAGGCAATCAGCCCCAGCATTTT	-	-	TRBV19	TRBJ1-5
CASSFTTTRPGELFF	TGTGCCAGCAGCTTCACCACGACACGTCCCGGGGAGCTGTTTTTT	-	once	TRBV7-9	TRBJ2-2
CASSPPVTNNEQYF	TGTGCCAGCTCACCACCTGTCACCAACAACGAGCAGTACTTC	-	few	TRBV18	TRBJ2-7
CASSTQGAEDSPLHF	TGCGCCAGCAGCACACAGGGGGCCGAGGATTCACCCCTCCACTTT	TRBD1	-	TRBV5-1	TRBJ1-6
CASTEYLPGQGNTEAFF	TGTGCCAGCACCGAATACCTCCCGGGACAGGGGAACACTGAAGCTTTCTTT	TRBD1	once	TRBV25-1	TRBJ1-1
CASQANTEAFF	TGTGCCAGTCAGGCGAACACTGAAGCTTTCTTT	-	once	TRBV6-5	TRBJ1-1
CATSPSPGSGTDTQYF	TGTGCCACCAGTCCCTCCCCGGGTTCGGGCACAGATACGCAGTATTTT	-	once	TRBV24-1	TRBJ2-3
CASSLMTGVSYEQYF	TGTGCCAGCAGTTTAATGACAGGGGTTTCCTACGAGCAGTACTTC	TRBD1	-	TRBV28	TRBJ2-7
CASSRQGAREQYF	TGTGCCAGCAGCCGACAGGGGGCGCGCGAGCAGTACTTC	TRBD1	-	TRBV6-5	TRBJ2-7
CASSRLTGNTIYF	TGTGCCAGTAGCCGACTTACTGGAAACACCATATATTTT	-	-	TRBV19	TRBJ1-3
CASSFDQFSTETQYF	TGTGCCAGCAGCTTTGACCAGTTCTCCACCGAGACCCAGTACTTC	-	-	TRBV7-9	TRBJ2-5
CASSQGGSIDGYTF	TGTGCCAGCAGCCAAGGCGGGTCCATCGATGGCTACACCTTC	-	-	TRBV4-2	TRBJ1-2
CAISEPTGQGDPSVYIPGELFF	TGTGCCATCAGTGAGCCGACGGGACAGGGAGACCCTTCCGTTTATATTCCCGGGGAGCTGTTTTTT	TRBD1	once	TRBV10-3	TRBJ2-2
CASSEAGVTSGNTIYF	TGTGCCAGCAGTGAAGCGGGGGTTACCTCTGGAAACACCATATATTTT	-	-	TRBV6-1	TRBJ1-3
CASSERGGRGELFF	TGTGCCAGCAGCGAGAGGGGGGGCCGCGGGGAGCTGTTTTTT	-	-	TRBV6-5	TRBJ2-2
CASSQDWTGSTEAFF	TGCGCCAGCAGCCAGGACTGGACAGGGAGCACTGAAGCTTTCTTT	TRBD1	-	TRBV4-1	TRBJ1-1
CASSSSRNTDTQYF	TGTGCCAGCAGTTCCTCTAGAAACACAGATACGCAGTATTTT	-	-	TRBV5-4	TRBJ2-3
CAISDPGKGTGRAPYGYTF	TGTGCCATCAGTGACCCGGGGAAGGGGACAGGGAGGGCCCCCTATGGCTACACCTTC	TRBD1	-	TRBV10-3	TRBJ1-2
CAQRTGGDEQYF	TGTGCCCAAAGGACAGGGGGCGACGAGCAGTACTTC	TRBD1	-	TRBV28	TRBJ2-7
CASRLGGGHGYTF	TGTGCCAGCAGACTGGGGGGGGGTCATGGCTACACCTTC	-	once	TRBV25-1	TRBJ1-2
CASSPGQGVYEQYF	TGTGCCAGCAGCCCCGGACAGGGGGTCTACGAGCAGTACTTC	TRBD1	-	TRBV3-1/TRBV3-2	TRBJ2-7
CASSHERDQPQHF	TGTGCCAGCAGTCACGAGAGGGATCAGCCCCAGCATTTT	-	few	TRBV6-2/TRBV6-3	TRBJ1-5
CASSLGLGEAFF	TGTGCCAGCAGTTTGGGTTTAGGGGAAGCTTTCTTT	-	once	TRBV28	TRBJ1-1
CASSPGDSKGEAFF	TGTGCCAGCAGTCCCGGGGACTCGAAGGGTGAAGCTTTCTTT	-	-	TRBV28	TRBJ1-1
CAISFNRGPDYEQYF	TGTGCCATCAGTTTCAACAGGGGGCCAGACTACGAGCAGTACTTC	TRBD1	-	TRBV10-3	TRBJ2-7
CASSSSTGGIEQYF	TGTGCCAGCAGCTCTTCGACAGGGGGCATCGAGCAGTACTTC	TRBD1	once	TRBV7-2	TRBJ2-7
CASSPQGLGSHEQYF	TGTGCCAGCAGCCCCCAAGGGCTGGGATCCCACGAGCAGTACTTC	-	-	TRBV7-9	TRBJ2-7
CASSQDPTEKPEAFF	TGTGCCAGCAGCCAAGACCCGACAGAGAAACCTGAAGCTTTCTTT	-	-	TRBV4-2	TRBJ1-1
CASSIGSGGYNEQFF	TGTGCCAGTAGTATAGGTAGCGGGGGGTACAATGAGCAGTTCTTC	TRBD2	-	TRBV19	TRBJ2-1
CASSSPRRQAHEQYF	TGTGCCAGCAGCTCGCCCCGGAGACAGGCCCACGAGCAGTACTTC	-	-	TRBV7-9	TRBJ2-7
CASSFGESFNQPQHF	TGTGCCAGCAGTTTTGGGGAGTCCTTCAATCAGCCCCAGCATTTT	-	-	TRBV28	TRBJ1-5
CASSQRDRVDAFF	TGTGCCAGCAGCCAGCGGGACAGGGTCGACGCTTTCTTT	TRBD1	-	TRBV3-1/TRBV3-2	TRBJ1-1
CASSPSGTSGEQYF	TGTGCCAGCAGCCCCTCCGGGACTAGCGGCGAGCAGTACTTC	TRBD2	-	TRBV11-2	TRBJ2-7
CASSWEGRRGETQYF	TGTGCCAGCAGTTGGGAGGGGAGGAGAGGAGAGACCCAGTACTTC	TRBD2	many	TRBV28	TRBJ2-5
CASSPSSPKETQYF	TGTGCCAGCTCACCATCCAGCCCTAAAGAGACCCAGTACTTC	-	-	TRBV18	TRBJ2-5
CAGRAGTGISNEQFF	TGTGCCGGACGGGCCGGGACCGGAATCTCGAATGAGCAGTTCTTC	-	-	TRBV2	TRBJ2-1
CASSQQVSENSPLHF	TGCGCCAGCAGCCAACAGGTGTCCGAGAATTCACCCCTCCACTTT	-	-	TRBV5-1	TRBJ1-6
CASSPLTGGSEQFF	TGTGCCAGCAGCCCGCTCACCGGGGGGAGTGAGCAGTTCTTC	TRBD2	-	TRBV7-8	TRBJ2-1
CASSLATGNSPLHF	TGTGCCAGCAGCTTAGCAACCGGGAATTCACCCCTCCACTTT	-	-	TRBV7-2	TRBJ1-6
CASSLIRGVYNEQFF	TGTGCCAGCAGCTTGATAAGGGGGGTCTACAATGAGCAGTTCTTC	-	-	TRBV7-9	TRBJ2-1